The TCR beta chain described here comes from a study of regulatory T cells in long-lasting Graves disease. To make TCR beta libraries, researchers used iRepertoire HTBI primers and Arm-PCR of CDR3 regions. In TCRdb, the multiplex PCR reads were re-called with MiXCR into one record per CDR3 protein. The table lists about 430,000 distinct CDR3 sequences, around 16% of them singletons, with approximately 7.8% in the top ten. Time point reported: newly diagnosed GD, antithyroid drugs for less than 3 months. With RNA extracted from PBMCs as input, the TCR library was made. American Thyroid Association guidelines were used to diagnose Graves' disease. The germline CDR1 and CDR2 sequences are MNHNS and SASEGT. The CDR3 is 13 amino acids. V gave up 7 bases and J gave up 3 bases, with 9 bases separating them. Study outcomes and limitations: The researchers studied only peripheral blood, not thyroid tissue.

This clonotype was picked up a small number of times. As yet, its antigen is unknown. This sample was shared with a second study, whose subject was T cells in Graves' hyperthyroidism and ophthalmopathy.

Sequencing used peripheral blood mononuclear cells (PBMCs), obtained at new diagnosis, from a patient treated with antithyroid drugs. The source of this sequence is a woman in her thirties or forties with Graves disease. The chain links TRBV6-1 to TRBJ2-2; TRBD1 is a possible D gene (5 bases). The CDR3 bases are TGTGCCAGCAAAACAGGTTACACCGGGGAGCTGTTTTTT. It yields the protein CASKTGYTGELFF.